The 30 T cell receptor beta chains below were found in one sample sequenced in a study of regulatory T cells in long-lasting Graves disease. The sample's time point: newly diagnosed GD, antithyroid drugs for less than 3 months. Extracted RNA from PBMCs served as the source of the TCR library. Arm-PCR with iRepertoire HTBI primers amplified the CDR3 regions for these TCR beta libraries. TCRdb processed the multiplex PCR reads anew with MiXCR; each CDR3 protein has one entry. The top ten hold about 11% of the sample, which has about 560,000 distinct CDR3 sequences, about 16% seen once. The sample was also linked to a second study, of T cells in Graves' hyperthyroidism and ophthalmopathy.

The sequencing used peripheral blood mononuclear cells (PBMCs), collected at new diagnosis, from a patient treated with antithyroid drugs. The receptors were gathered from a man aged 18 to 30 with Graves disease.

This chain connects TRBV28 to TRBJ2-3, with TRBD2 matching over 13 bases. V shed 5 bases and J 6 bases; nucleotides not matched to a gene: 11. Germline assignment: CDR1 MDHEN and CDR2 SYDVKM. This CDR3 contains 17 residues. As DNA, the CDR3 is TGTGCCAGCAGTCCTATCGGACTAGCGGGAGTGGCGGATACGCAGTATTTT. Protein product: CASSPIGLAGVADTQYF.

As for this clonotype: Given a far larger clone just one base away, this is likely a sequencing read error. The rearrangement links TRBV2 to TRBJ2-3, with a tentative D call TRBD2 (6 bases). The last part of the DNA fits TRBJ2-5 better; the J call may be wrong. Germline lookup yields CDR1 SNHLY and CDR2 FYNNEI. CDR3 length equals 15 residues. The CDR3: CAGSFINRRVETQYF. Here the CDR3 DNA reads TGTGCCGGCAGTTTTATTAACAGGAGGGTTGAGACCCAGTACTTC.

This clonotype was counted ten times or more. J is TRBJ2-7 and V is TRBV7-9; D is perhaps TRBD1 or TRBD2 (5 bases each). There are 15 residues in the CDR3. Looked up from germline, CDR1 is SEHNR and CDR2 is FQNEAQ (reference sequence). V gave up 4 bases and J gave up 2 bases, with 15 bases separating them. The CDR3 nucleotides read TGTGCCAGCAGCTCCAGAAGAGGGGTTGCCTACGAGCAGTACTTC. This codes for CASSSRRGVAYEQYF.

This clonotype was seen more than once but under ten times. The gene calls are TRBV25-1 and TRBJ2-3; 7 positions agree with TRBD2. The CDR3 is 15 amino acids. After removal of 6 bases from V and 1 base from J, the junction contained 7 bases not matched to a gene. Per germline, CDR1 MGHDK and CDR2 SYGVNS. The CDR3 loop is CASRGEGLGTDTQYF. Here the CDR3 DNA reads TGTGCCAGCAGGGGGGAGGGCCTCGGCACAGATACGCAGTATTTT.

The chain links TRBV27 to TRBJ1-4; D is perhaps TRBD1 (5 bases). The CDR3 loop spans 15 amino acids. Trimming cost V 6 bases and J 5 bases, with 16 bases left between them. From germline, CDR1 is MNHEY and CDR2 SMNVEV (reference sequence). The CDR3 DNA follows: TGTGCCAGCAGGCTGTCGGGGGGGGGAAATGAAAAACTGTTTTTT. The encoded protein is CASRLSGGGNEKLFF.

The gene calls are TRBV7-2 and TRBJ1-2; the D is unclear. CDR3 size: 15 residues. CDR1 and CDR2 from the germline V gene are SGHTA and FQGNSA. V shed 1 base and J shed 6 bases, with 15 bases lying between them. Written as DNA, the CDR3 is TGTGCCAGCAGCTTAGTGGGCGGACTTGCAAATGGCTACACCTTC. It is translated as CASSLVGGLANGYTF.

This clonotype was found a few times. The V and J genes are TRBV4-1 and TRBJ2-7; the match to TRBD2 covers 10 bases. With 3 bases clipped from V and 6 bases from J, the junction kept 11 bases outside the gene matches. This CDR3 contains 16 residues. In germline, CDR1 is MGHRA, CDR2 YSYEKL. The CDR3 loop reads CASSQGLAFRSGEQYF. The CDR3 nucleotides are TGCGCCAGCAGCCAGGGACTAGCGTTCCGCTCGGGCGAGCAGTACTTC.

The chain joins TRBV4-1 to TRBJ1-1, with D possibly matching TRBD1 (6 bases). This CDR3 has 15 residues. V was pared by 2 bases and J by 1 base, with 11 bases between. The V gene's germline CDR1 is MGHRA and CDR2 YSYEKL. This CDR3 is CASSQRTEGNTEAFF. CDR3 DNA: TGCGCCAGCAGCCAACGGACAGAAGGGAACACTGAAGCTTTCTTT.

There are many counts of this clonotype. This chain uses TRBV11-2 with TRBJ2-5; 11 nucleotides match TRBD2. This CDR3 is 15 amino acids long. Germline CDR1 is SGHAT and CDR2 is FQNNGV. V was clipped by 5 bases and J by 2 bases; unmatched bases: 4. The CDR3 region is CASSRSGRVQETQYF. CDR3 sequence (DNA): TGTGCCAGCAGCCGTAGCGGGAGGGTACAAGAGACCCAGTACTTC.

This clonotype has ten or more counts. This chain connects TRBV7-9 to TRBJ2-1; 7 positions match TRBD2. This CDR3 comprises 16 residues. CDR1 and CDR2 (germline): SEHNR, FQNEAQ (reference sequence). V was clipped by 5 bases and J by 5 bases; unmatched bases: 12. The CDR3 here is CASSLLRTRQNNEQFF. The CDR3, as DNA: TGTGCCAGCAGCCTCCTTCGGACTAGGCAAAACAATGAGCAGTTCTTC.

The sample holds many counts of this clonotype. The chain recombines TRBV11-2 with TRBJ1-1, with D hard to call. The length of the CDR3 is 12 residues. Germline lookup yields CDR1 SGHAT and CDR2 FQNNGV. V was shortened by 5 bases and J by 9 bases, with 13 bases between the two germline ends. DNA of the CDR3: TGTGCCAGCAGCCCCATTAGAGGGCAAGCTTTCTTT. Amino acid sequence: CASSPIRGQAFF.

CDR3 sequence: CSAFRDRGNTEAFF. CDR3 DNA sequence: TGCAGTGCTTTCAGGGACAGGGGCAACACTGAAGCTTTCTTT. The chain uses TRBV20-1 and TRBJ1-1, with TRBD1 matching 10 bases. Losses at the gene ends were 5 bases for V and 2 bases for J; bases not matched to a gene: 5. This CDR3 has 14 residues. In germline, CDR1 is DFQATT, CDR2 SNEGSKA (reference sequence).

This clonotype appeared many times. This rearrangement joins TRBV9 to TRBJ1-1; D is uncertain. CDR1 is SGDLS, CDR2 YYNGEE, per germline. Trimming pared 0 bases from V and 2 bases from J, leaving 8 bases between. The CDR3 spans 14 residues. The CDR3 here is CASSVDLGNTEAFF. The CDR3 DNA sequence: TGTGCCAGCAGCGTAGATTTGGGAAACACTGAAGCTTTCTTT.

V and J are TRBV30 and TRBJ1-2; 8 nucleotides align to TRBD1. CDR1 GTSNPN and CDR2 SVGIG come from the germline V gene (reference sequence). The trim removed 5 bases at V and 6 bases at J, leaving 5 bases unmatched. The CDR3 runs to 12 residues. The CDR3 region has the DNA TGTGCCTGGGCAGGGGGCGGGAATGGCTACACCTTC. It is translated as CAWAGGGNGYTF.

This clonotype was observed a handful of times. This chain joins TRBV5-1 and TRBJ1-1, with 7 bases identical to TRBD1. This CDR3 is built from 15 residues. Trimming cost V 3 bases and J 3 bases; bases outside gene matches: 8. Germline V gene sequence: CDR1 SGHRS, CDR2 YFSETQ. CDR3 sequence (DNA): TGCGCCAGCAGCTACTTTGACAGGGCGGACACTGAAGCTTTCTTT. Its translation: CASSYFDRADTEAFF.

This chain joins TRBV6-2 or TRBV6-3 and TRBJ2-2; no reliable D call. CDR3 size: 15 residues. The V gene lost 4 bases and the J gene lost 4 bases, with 13 bases spanning the gap. CDR1 and CDR2 (germline): MNHEY, SVGEGT. This CDR3 is CASSFDGSTTGELFF. The CDR3 region has the DNA TGTGCCAGCAGTTTCGACGGCAGTACCACCGGGGAGCTGTTTTTT.

The chain links TRBV30 to TRBJ2-2; the D is unclear. The CDR3 length is 14 residues. V lost 0 bases to trimming and J lost 1 base, with 6 bases between them. Germline CDR1 is GTSNPN and CDR2 is SVGIG (reference sequence). The CDR3 bases are TGTGCCTGGAGTGTAAGCCAGAACACCGGGGAGCTGTTTTTT. Its protein product is CAWSVSQNTGELFF. Drawing the rest from reference TRBV30 and TRBJ2-2, the complete variable domain is SQTIHQWPATLVQPVGSPLSLECTVEGTSNPNLYWYRQAAGRGLQLLFYSVGIGQISSEVPQNLSASRPQDRQFILSSKKLLLSDSGFYLCAWSVSQNTGELFFGEGSRLTVL.

This clonotype was seen ten or more times. The gene calls are TRBV5-1 and TRBJ2-3; D not certain. Trimming took 0 bases from V and 2 from J, leaving 7 bases between them. The CDR3 is 14 amino acids. Germline V gives CDR1 SGHRS, CDR2 YFSETQ. CDR3 bases: TGCGCCAGCAGCTTGGCACAGTTCACAGATACGCAGTATTTT. Translated: CASSLAQFTDTQYF. The full variable domain, with the rest looked up from reference TRBV5-1 and TRBJ2-3, is KAGVTQTPRYLIKTRGQQVTLSCSPISGHRSVSWYQQTPGQGLQFLFEYFSETQRNKGNFPGRFSGRQFSNSRSEMNVSTLELGDSALYLCASSLAQFTDTQYFGPGTRLTVL.

V is TRBV4-1 and J is TRBJ2-1; possibly TRBD1 for D (5 bases). Trimming cost V 0 bases and J 7 bases, with 13 bases left between them. The length of the CDR3 is 15 residues. Germline lookup yields CDR1 MGHRA and CDR2 YSYEKL. Here the CDR3 DNA reads TGCGCCAGCAGCCAAGATATAAGGGGCGTAAATGAGCAGTTCTTC. Residues: CASSQDIRGVNEQFF.

This clonotype was observed a few times. This sequence joins TRBV4-1 and TRBJ2-5; 12 positions match TRBD2. The germline V gene has CDR1 MGHRA and CDR2 YSYEKL. This CDR3 is built from 18 residues. The V segment lost 0 bases and the J segment 5 bases; nucleotides outside the gene matches: 10. DNA for the CDR3: TGCGCCAGCAGCCAAGACAAGTTGGCTAGCGGGAGGGAGGAGACCCAGTACTTC. The encoded protein is CASSQDKLASGREETQYF.

Ten or more counts support this clonotype. The J gene is TRBJ2-3, the V gene TRBV2, with 14 bases aligning to TRBD2. Germline CDR1 SNHLY, CDR2 FYNNEI. Trimming at V came to 8 bases and at J to 3 bases, leaving 7 bases not matched to a gene. The CDR3 sequence is 16 residues long. The CDR3 nucleotides read TGTGCCAGCGGGGGGACTAGCGGGAGTAGTACAGATACGCAGTATTTT. Its protein product is CASGGTSGSSTDTQYF.

The gene calls are TRBV6-1 and TRBJ2-7; 7 nucleotides align to TRBD2. This CDR3 region has 15 residues. V shed 5 bases and J 4 bases; nucleotides not matched to a gene: 11. Germline V CDR1 and CDR2: MNHNS, SASEGT. CDR3 in DNA: TGTGCCAGCAGTAGAGCGCTAGCGGATCTGTACGAGCAGTACTTC. As protein: CASSRALADLYEQYF.

This clonotype was detected only once. The chain employs TRBV6-2 or TRBV6-3 and TRBJ2-2, with TRBD2 matching 8 bases. CDR1 and CDR2 from the germline V gene are MNHEY and SVGEGT. The CDR3 is 14 residues long. Trimming cost V 10 bases and J 5 bases; bases outside gene matches: 9. In DNA, the CDR3 is TGTGCCATCCCGGGAGGGAGGGTTACCGGGGAGCTGTTTTTT. It codes for CAIPGGRVTGELFF.

Ten or more counts support this clonotype. The chain joins TRBV2 to TRBJ1-2, with 9 bases identical to TRBD1. Germline V gene sequence: CDR1 SNHLY, CDR2 FYNNEI. V lost 7 bases, J lost 5 bases, and 5 bases stayed unmatched. The CDR3 runs 13 residues. CDR3: CASTSDRGYGYTF. In DNA form, the CDR3 reads TGTGCCAGCACATCGGACAGGGGTTATGGCTACACCTTC.

This clonotype has a handful of counts. The chain has TRBV11-3 and TRBJ1-1, with a possible D match to TRBD1 (5 bases). Germline CDR1 SGHNT, CDR2 YENEEA. Between the trimmed V and J ends, which lost 5 bases and 11 bases, there was a span of 18 bases. The CDR3 runs to 13 residues. CDR3 DNA: TGTGCCAGCAGCCCTGGGACGTCTTTCGAGGCTTTCTTT. It encodes CASSPGTSFEAFF.

This clonotype was seen a handful of times. J is TRBJ2-5 and V is TRBV6-4; 8 nucleotides match TRBD1. Germline assignment: CDR1 MRHNA and CDR2 SNTAGT. There are 18 residues in the CDR3. Trimming removed 2 bases from V and 5 bases from J; junction bases left unmatched: 16. The CDR3 is CASSDHSRTGQDMETQYF. Here the CDR3 DNA reads TGTGCCAGCAGTGACCACTCTAGGACGGGACAGGATATGGAGACCCAGTACTTC.

V usage is TRBV20-1 and J usage is TRBJ2-1, with 14 bases identical to TRBD2. The CDR3 loop spans 16 amino acids. Germline assignment: CDR1 DFQATT and CDR2 SNEGSKA (reference sequence). V lost 2 bases to trimming and J lost 3 bases; unmatched junction nucleotides: 3. CDR3 residues: CSARQTSGRGYNEQFF. The CDR3 region has the DNA TGCAGTGCTAGACAGACTAGCGGGAGGGGCTACAATGAGCAGTTCTTC.

This clonotype was recorded once. CDR3: CATSLPGSYEQYF. As DNA, the CDR3 is TGTGCCACCAGCCTCCCGGGGTCCTACGAGCAGTACTTC. The chain is built from TRBV15 and TRBJ2-7; tentative D call: TRBD2 (5 bases). The CDR3 length is 13 residues. The germline gives CDR1 LNHNV, CDR2 YYDKDF (reference sequence). Trimming shortened V by 5 bases and J by 1 base, and 9 bases separated the two germline ends.

This rearrangement joins TRBV19 to TRBJ1-2; TRBD1 matches at 7 bases. This CDR3 comprises 13 residues. The J segment lost 6 bases and the V segment lost 5 bases, leaving 6 bases of the junction unmatched. Germline V lookup: CDR1 LNHDA, CDR2 SQIVND (reference sequence). The CDR3: CASSDDRDDGYTF. The DNA of the CDR3 is TGTGCCAGTAGTGACGACAGGGATGATGGCTACACCTTC. The whole variable domain, remainder taken from reference TRBV19 and TRBJ1-2, is DGGITQSPKYLFRKEGQNVTLSCEQNLNHDAMYWYRQDPGQGLRLIYYSQIVNDFQKGDIAEGYSVSREKKESFPLTVTSAQKNPTAFYLCASSDDRDDGYTFGSGTRLTVV.

This clonotype was seen at least ten times. V is TRBV30 and J is TRBJ1-5, with D possibly TRBD1 on 5 matching bases. V gave up 0 bases and J gave up 3 bases, with 12 bases separating them. The CDR3 contains 15 residues. The germline CDR1 and CDR2 sequences are GTSNPN and SVGIG (reference sequence). The CDR3 is CAWSVAWGDNQPQHF. For the CDR3, the DNA is TGTGCCTGGAGTGTAGCATGGGGCGACAATCAGCCCCAGCATTTT.